This TCR beta chain was documented in a study of neurological immune-mediated disorders (dated 2019 in TCRdb). For context, the study as a whole: Using UMI-based sequencing, the study compared peripheral blood TCR-beta repertoires from patients with HTLV-I-associated myelopathy (HAM/TSP), patients with multiple sclerosis, and healthy controls. Longitudinal samples, technical triplicates and paired sorted CD4+ and CD8+ T-cell subsets, alongside PBMC samples, were included among the roughly 98 TCR-beta libraries. Technical triplicate libraries were sequenced so that the variability in frequency of each individual clone could be precisely calculated. The cohort included roughly 71 subjects: approximately 15 with HAM/TSP, approximately 34 with multiple sclerosis, and approximately 20 healthy controls.

Overall results and qualifications from the work: TCR clonal expansion was highest in HAM/TSP patients and lowest in MS patients, with MS patients falling below even healthy controls. Expanded clones from different subjects shared no identical CDR3 amino acid sequences, which suggests that TCR-beta repertoires were private in all groups.

cDNA was synthesized by template-switch 5'RACE using a primer with a 10-nucleotide random unique molecular identifier that tagged each TCR transcript. Every sequencing run covered 15-18 subjects and yielded more than 160 million TCR-beta sequences. Total RNA was extracted with the RNeasy kit. The KAPA Real-time Library Amplification kit was used to amplify TCR-beta VDJ regions with primers for the TCR constant region and the 5'RACE anchor. Sample indexes and Illumina adaptors were added in a first PCR, and a second PCR then increased library yield. After purification with Ampure beads, the TCR product of roughly 650 bp was size-selected on a 2% E-gel SizeSelection system. Before pooling, library quality was checked on a Bioanalyzer, concentration was measured with Qubit, and libraries were quantified with the Kapa Library Quantification kit. An Illumina HiSeq 2500 was used to sequence the libraries paired-end at 2 x 150 bp. To increase sequence diversity, about 24-32% phiX was spiked into each library pool. Per the source publication's procedure: Quality-filtered reads were processed with the UMI-based MiGEC pipeline, and over 75% of raw TCR sequences were removed by the MiGEC pipeline during error correction. IMGT germline references were used for aligning VDJ genes, and each clonotype was defined as a unique CDR3 amino acid sequence together with its V-J genes. Clonal expansion, Shannon diversity and CDR3 relatedness (CalcPairwiseDistances, ClusterSamples) were evaluated with VDJtools, and phylogenetic trees were built with CLCbio workbench. Expanded clones were defined as having at least 8 unique UMIs, based on coefficient-of-variation modelling across technical triplicates. TCRdb applied fastp at Q25 and MiXCR to the public reads, then kept only in-frame beta chains. Each entry merges the rows of one CDR3 protein and shows their most common DNA and genes. Clone size and V and J calls follow TCRdb, not the original study. The sample contains 30,000 to 40,000 distinct CDR3 sequences, over 8.5% of them found a single time. The top ten hold roughly 4% of the sample.

As for this clonotype: Its antigen target is currently unknown. A single base separates this from a much larger clone, so it may be a read error.

From a lookup of the germline V gene, CDR1 and CDR2 are SGHAT and FQNNGV. The CDR3, cysteine through phenylalanine, is 13 amino acids long. Only the CDR3 region is kept as DNA, spanning 39 bases read in frame from base 1. Between the V and J ends, shortened by 5 bases and 5 bases respectively, the junction contains 13 bases. In light of the paper, this sample's time point label describes: technical triplicate 1. Unsorted PBMC libraries were generated from 2 million PBMCs stored in RNAlater at -80 °C until RNA extraction. Peripheral blood was subjected to Ficoll-Hypaque density gradient centrifugation to isolate PBMCs, which were then cryopreserved in liquid nitrogen.

Sequencing used PBMCs. The origin of this receptor is a man aged 60-69 years with HTLV-1-associated myelopathy (HAM/TSP). The receptor chain draws on TRBV11-2 and TRBJ2-7, with the identity of the D gene unclear. The CDR3 has the sequence CASSRPPSNEQYF. The DNA sequence reads TGTGCCAGCAGCCGACCGCCTTCCAACGAGCAGTACTTC.